The entry that follows covers one TCR beta chain sequence. TCR beta CDR3 regions were amplified from RNA. During a first-round RT-PCR of the TCR CDR3, the HTBI primer set was used. TCRdb re-called the multiplex PCR reads through MiXCR, storing one row per CDR3 protein. The data contain around 620,000 distinct CDR3 sequences, more than 13% of them singletons. Diagnosis rested on symptoms, serum thyroxine and TRAb, thyroid ultrasound, and orbital computed tomography. This entry comes from a study of T cells in Graves' hyperthyroidism and ophthalmopathy. This CDR3 comprises 15 residues. J was trimmed by 2 bases and V by 0 bases; bases with no gene match: 5. The germline CDR1 and CDR2 sequences are SGDLS and YYNGEE.

Sample: blood. The chain recombines TRBV9 with TRBJ2-7, with 7 positions matching TRBD1. The sequence derives from a woman in her late teens or twenties with Graves' ophthalmopathy. The CDR3 DNA reads TGTGCCAGCAGCGTAGAACAGGGGTGGCCCTACGAGCAGTACTTC. It is translated as CASSVEQGWPYEQYF.